The entry below gives a single TCR beta chain sequence along with its context. An end of the junction does not agree with germline; a read error may underlie this. CDR1 and CDR2 from the germline V gene are SEHNR and FQNEAQ (reference sequence). This CDR3 has 13 amino acids. These data are taken from a study of control samples from healthy donors and cancer patients. TCRdb's copy holds only in-frame clones and misses some; the assay was immunoSEQ multiplex PCR. The sample has around 120,000 clones; approximately 95% are singletons. This TCR came from a man aged 25-45 years in good health. Material for sequencing was blood. The chain is built from TRBV7-9 and TRBJ2-7; possible D gene TRBD2, 8 bases. CDR3 region: CASSIAGQYEQYF. CDR3 bases: TGTGCCAGCAGCATAGCGGGACAGTACGAGCAGTACTTC.